This T cell receptor beta chain was obtained from a study of response to subunit inactivated influenza vaccine (dated by TCRdb to 2017 to 2018). For context, the study as a whole: The study used deep quantitative T cell receptor repertoire profiling to track responses to a trivalent subunit inactivated influenza vaccine.

Findings and caveats that apply to the study as a whole: The authors proposed that each seasonal influenza vaccination may bring in only a limited number of new T cells.

As to this clonotype: Its antigen remains undetermined. Base-call qualities are not available, and no considerably larger clone is one nucleotide away.

From V the trimming removes 6 bases and from J it removes 6 bases, while the gene matches leave 6 bases of the junction unaccounted for. Based on the germline V gene, the CDR1 and CDR2 sequences are ENHRY and SYGVKD. The CDR3 covers 14 residues, taking in both the cysteine and the phenylalanine. The read is trimmed to its CDR3 DNA, 42 bases read in frame from base 1. Library prep was done by RT-PCR. The sample was run on an Illumina HiSeq 2500. TCRdb itself trimmed the public reads at Q25 with fastp, ran MiXCR and retained productive beta chains. Each CDR3 protein gets just one entry, which takes the most common genes and DNA from the rows behind it. The sample contains 500,000 to 600,000 distinct CDR3 sequences, approximately 17% of them found a single time. The top ten hold 2.5% to 3.5% of the sample.

This chain is built from TRBV10-3 and TRBJ2-3; 10 bases in between match TRBD2. This clonotype was obtained from a man between 45 and 75 years old who received an inactivated influenza vaccine. Donor details come from another sample of the same person, matched by shared clones. Sequencing was performed on CD4+ T cells sorted from PBMCs, taken around 25 months after vaccination. The CDR3 region: CAIRASGSSDTQYF. At the DNA level, the sequence is TGTGCCATCAGGGCTAGCGGGAGTTCGGATACGCAGTATTTT.